Listed here are 27 T cell receptor beta chains from one sample, sequenced in a study of T cell repertoires in cytomegalovirus infection. TCRdb re-called the reads through MiXCR, storing one row per CDR3 protein. The data hold hundreds of thousands of distinct CDR3 sequences, with 9.6% observed a single time. The specimen was PBMCs. These receptor sequences come from a human donor in good health (CMV status not recorded). Some clones in this sample may be carry-over from other donors' samples.

In this sample, this clonotype turned up many times. The gene calls are TRBV5-5 and TRBJ2-1; D ambiguous. The CDR3 covers 13 residues. Trimming removed 0 bases at V and 5 bases at J, with 6 bases between. CDR1 is SGHKS, CDR2 YYEKEE, per germline (reference sequence). The CDR3 sequence: CASSLGTDNEQFF. The DNA of the CDR3 is TGTGCCAGCAGCTTGGGTACAGACAATGAGCAGTTCTTC.

This clonotype has at least ten counts. The chain carries TRBV7-2 and TRBJ1-6; no definite D call. V dropped 0 bases and J dropped 10 bases, with 10 bases sitting between them. Germline CDR1 SGHTA, CDR2 FQGNSA. The CDR3 is made up of 14 amino acids. The CDR3: CASSLAQRVSPLHF. The CDR3 nucleotides read TGTGCCAGCAGCTTAGCGCAAAGGGTCTCACCCCTCCACTTT.

At least ten counts were recorded for this clonotype. This rearrangement joins TRBV7-9 to TRBJ1-5; no firm D call. Germline V gives CDR1 SEHNR, CDR2 FQNEAQ (reference sequence). The CDR3 contains 13 residues. V was shortened by 5 bases and J by 6 bases, with 11 bases between the two germline ends. The CDR3 here is CASSPTGSQPQHF. The CDR3 region has the DNA TGTGCCAGCAGCCCGACGGGGAGTCAGCCCCAGCATTTT.

A few counts support this clonotype. V usage is TRBV20-1 and J usage is TRBJ1-1; tentatively, D is TRBD1 (6 bases). V was trimmed by 6 bases and J by 7 bases, leaving 12 bases between them. Germline loops: CDR1 DFQATT, CDR2 SNEGSKA (reference sequence). The CDR3 loop spans 11 amino acids. CDR3 region: CSAPDRGEAFF. The CDR3 coding sequence is TGCAGTGCGCCGGACAGAGGTGAAGCTTTCTTT.

This clonotype was counted many times. The chain recombines TRBV20-1 with TRBJ2-4, with TRBD2 matching over 7 bases. CDR1 is DFQATT, CDR2 SNEGSKA, per germline (reference sequence). There are 13 residues in the CDR3. Unmatched junction bases numbered 5, after V lost 6 bases and J lost 3 bases. The chain's CDR3 is CSAPRDYKNIQYF. The CDR3 nucleotides read TGCAGTGCCCCGCGGGACTACAAAAACATTCAGTACTTC.

This clonotype was counted ten times or more. The rearrangement links TRBV7-9 to TRBJ2-2; a possible D gene is TRBD1 (5 bases). V was trimmed by 1 base and J by 2 bases, leaving 14 bases between them. Germline CDR1 is SEHNR and CDR2 is FQNEAQ (reference sequence). There are 17 residues in the CDR3. The CDR3 coding sequence is TGTGCCAGCAGCTTAGGGGGCAGGGCATACAACACCGGGGAGCTGTTTTTT. Translated, it gives CASSLGGRAYNTGELFF.

This clonotype was counted ten times or more. J is TRBJ1-4 and V is TRBV7-9; D remains ambiguous. V was cut by 5 bases and J by 7 bases, with 5 bases left in between. CDR1 is SEHNR, CDR2 FQNEAQ, per germline (reference sequence). The CDR3 runs 11 residues. The DNA for the CDR3 is TGTGCCAGCAGCCCGGGTGAAAAACTGTTTTTT. Protein product: CASSPGEKLFF.

This clonotype was recorded a few times. This chain links TRBV10-3 with TRBJ1-4, with D unclear. V was pared by 6 bases and J by 4 bases, with 15 bases between. From germline, CDR1 is ENHRY and CDR2 SYGVKD. The CDR3 totals 15 residues. The CDR3 protein is CAISRSSGINEKLFF. The DNA of the CDR3 is TGTGCCATCAGCCGGTCCAGTGGAATTAATGAAAAACTGTTTTTT.

This clonotype was observed many times. The V and J genes are TRBV20-1 and TRBJ2-2; 8 nucleotides line up with TRBD2. CDR1 and CDR2 from the germline V gene are DFQATT and SNEGSKA (reference sequence). The CDR3 has 16 amino acids. Germline trimming cut 0 bases from V and 6 bases from J; bases unmatched to any gene: 9. The CDR3 DNA follows: TGCAGTGCTAGAGATCGGGGGGGGGGGGACTCCGGGGAGCTGTTTTTT. It codes for CSARDRGGGDSGELFF.

This chain links TRBV25-1 with TRBJ2-1; 7 nucleotides align to TRBD2. This CDR3 region has 14 residues. CDR1 and CDR2 (germline): MGHDK, SYGVNS. V lost 5 bases to trimming and J lost 6 bases; unmatched junction nucleotides: 7. The CDR3 sequence is CASSLPPSGNEQFF. In DNA, the CDR3 is TGTGCCAGCAGTCTCCCACCTAGCGGCAATGAGCAGTTCTTC.

In its sample, this clonotype was seen many times. This chain uses TRBV11-2 with TRBJ1-1, with TRBD1 matching 7 bases. Germline values: CDR1 SGHAT, CDR2 FQNNGV. V was clipped by 5 bases and J by 6 bases; unmatched bases: 9. The CDR3 runs 14 residues. The DNA for the CDR3 is TGTGCCAGCAGCCTCAGGGGGATTGTAGCTGAAGCTTTCTTT. Amino acids: CASSLRGIVAEAFF.

The sample holds many counts of this clonotype. This chain links TRBV20-1 with TRBJ1-3; D not resolved. Germline CDR1 and CDR2: DFQATT and SNEGSKA (reference sequence). This CDR3 has 15 residues. The ends were cut back, 3 bases at V and 2 bases at J, with 14 bases in the middle. The CDR3: CSASPRTGTGNTIYF. The CDR3 nucleotides are TGCAGTGCTAGCCCGAGGACGGGCACTGGAAACACCATATATTTT.

This clonotype appeared many times. The chain uses TRBV20-1 and TRBJ2-5; either TRBD1 or TRBD2 may fit D (6 bases each). Germline CDR1 is DFQATT and CDR2 is SNEGSKA (reference sequence). This CDR3 region has 17 residues. V lost 2 bases, J lost 2 bases, and 21 bases lay in between. This CDR3 is CSARRSKGGSPQETQYF. CDR3 DNA sequence: TGCAGTGCTAGACGTTCTAAAGGGGGGTCGCCTCAAGAGACCCAGTACTTC.

In its sample, this clonotype was seen many times. CDR3 in DNA: TGTGCCAGCAGCTTGGACAGTAATGAAAAACTGTTTTTT. As protein: CASSLDSNEKLFF. V and J are TRBV6-1 and TRBJ1-4, with D perhaps matching TRBD1 (6 bases). The CDR3 is 13 amino acids. Trimming removed 6 bases from V and 4 bases from J, with 9 bases in between. Looked up from germline, CDR1 is MNHNS and CDR2 is SASEGT.

This clonotype was seen repeatedly, ten times or more. The gene calls are TRBV29-1 and TRBJ1-2; the match to TRBD1 covers 8 bases. This CDR3 is 13 amino acids long. The J segment lost 4 bases and the V segment lost 6 bases, leaving 7 bases of the junction unmatched. CDR1 and CDR2 from the germline V gene are SQVTM and ANQGSEA. In DNA, the CDR3 is TGCAGCGTGGAAACGACAGGGGCCTATGGCTACACCTTC. Its protein product is CSVETTGAYGYTF.

The chain combines TRBV5-1 with TRBJ1-6; D ambiguous. Per the germline V gene, CDR1 is SGHRS and CDR2 is YFSETQ. V lost 0 bases and J 8 bases, leaving 12 bases between the germline ends. The CDR3 consists of 15 residues. The CDR3 region is CASSLVQQRYSPLHF. In nucleotides, the CDR3 is TGCGCCAGCAGCTTGGTCCAACAAAGATATTCACCCCTCCACTTT. Looking up the rest from reference TRBV5-1 and TRBJ1-6 gives the full variable domain: KAGVTQTPRYLIKTRGQQVTLSCSPISGHRSVSWYQQTPGQGLQFLFEYFSETQRNKGNFPGRFSGRQFSNSRSEMNVSTLELGDSALYLCASSLVQQRYSPLHFGNGTRLTVT.

This clonotype was counted many times. CDR3 sequence reads: CASSYSAGVNSPLHF. DNA of the CDR3: TGTGCCAGCAGTTACTCAGCAGGGGTAAATTCACCCCTCCACTTT. V and J are TRBV6-2 or TRBV6-3 and TRBJ1-6, with D tentatively TRBD1 (6 bases). CDR3 size: 15 residues. CDR1 and CDR2 from the germline V gene are MNHEY and SVGEGT. V was pared by 0 bases and J by 7 bases, with 10 bases between.

The rearrangement links TRBV20-1 to TRBJ1-2; tentative D call: TRBD1 (6 bases). The germline gives CDR1 DFQATT, CDR2 SNEGSKA (reference sequence). V was pared by 4 bases and J by 0 bases, with 9 bases between. This CDR3 is 13 amino acids long. This CDR3 reads CSANQGSNYGYTF. CDR3 nucleotides: TGCAGTGCTAATCAGGGGTCTAACTATGGCTACACCTTC.

Worth noting for this clonotype: Since a much larger clone is just one base distant, this may be a read error. V usage is TRBV2 and J usage is TRBJ2-5; the D gene is possibly TRBD1 (5 bases). The CDR3 is 14 amino acids. The germline V gene encodes CDR1 SNHLY and CDR2 FYNNEI. CDR3 in DNA: TGTGCCAGCAGGAAAGACAGACAACAAGAGACCCTGTACTTC. It yields the protein CASRKDRQQETLYF.

As for this clonotype: This sequence may be a read error, since a much larger clone differs from it by one base. A read error is likely, as this CDR3 ends without the conserved phenylalanine or tryptophan. The chain combines TRBV6-5 with TRBJ1-6; 7 positions match TRBD1. The trim removed 6 bases at V and 6 bases at J, leaving 11 bases unmatched. This CDR3 contains 16 residues. Per germline, CDR1 MNHEY and CDR2 SVGAGI. Here the CDR3 DNA reads TGTGCCAGCAGATTAGCCCGGACAGGTTTTAATTCACCCCTCCACTCT. This sequence encodes CASRLARTGFNSPLHS.

This clonotype has more than one count but fewer than ten. V gene TRBV10-3 combines with J gene TRBJ1-3; D not certain. Germline CDR1 reads ENHRY; CDR2 reads SYGVKD. This CDR3 region has 16 residues. The ends were cut back, 0 bases at V and 0 bases at J, with 9 bases in the middle. In DNA form, the CDR3 reads TGTGCCATCAGTGAGTCGAGGGTGTTCTCTGGAAACACCATATATTTT. Residues: CAISESRVFSGNTIYF.

The sample holds many counts of this clonotype. The chain combines TRBV12-3 or TRBV12-4 with TRBJ2-2, with 7 positions matching TRBD2. The ends lost 3 bases at V and 5 bases at J; junction bases unmatched: 3. The CDR3 has 14 residues. CDR3 in amino acids: CASSFAGGTGELFF. CDR3 bases: TGTGCCAGCAGTTTTGCCGGGGGGACCGGGGAGCTGTTTTTT.

The genes are TRBV7-9 and TRBJ2-3; D not certain. Trimming shortened V by 10 bases and J by 4 bases, and 6 bases separated the two germline ends. Germline V CDR1 and CDR2: SEHNR, FQNEAQ (reference sequence). CDR3 length: 10 amino acids. CDR3 residues: CANGADTQYF. The CDR3 coding sequence is TGTGCCAACGGCGCAGATACGCAGTATTTT.

At least ten counts were recorded for this clonotype. The V gene is TRBV6-2 or TRBV6-3, the J gene TRBJ2-5, with D possibly TRBD1 on 8 matching bases. Germline-derived CDR1 and CDR2 are MNHEY and SVGEGT. This CDR3 has 13 residues. The ends were cut back, 6 bases at V and 5 bases at J, with 13 bases in the middle. DNA of the CDR3: TGTGCCAGCAGAACAGGGGGAGGGGAGACCCAGTACTTC. Amino acid sequence: CASRTGGGETQYF.

This clonotype occurred many times. The gene calls are TRBV7-2 and TRBJ1-1; D is unclear. Germline CDR1 reads SGHTA; CDR2 reads FQGNSA. Trimming cost V 4 bases and J 1 base, with 10 bases left between them. The CDR3 runs 14 residues. CDR3 region: CASSSHRGNTEAFF. The CDR3 DNA reads TGTGCCAGCAGCTCTCATAGAGGGAACACTGAAGCTTTCTTT.

This clonotype was seen repeatedly, ten times or more. In nucleotides, the CDR3 is TGCAGTGCTAGCCCGGGACAGATGAACACTGAAGCTTTCTTT. Translation: CSASPGQMNTEAFF. The chain uses TRBV20-1 and TRBJ1-1; TRBD1 agrees at 7 bases. Germline assignment: CDR1 DFQATT and CDR2 SNEGSKA (reference sequence). The CDR3 spans 14 residues. Germline trimming cut 3 bases from V and 0 bases from J; bases unmatched to any gene: 4.

This clonotype was picked up a small number of times. The rearrangement uses TRBV20-1 and TRBJ2-3; 9 bases match TRBD2. The CDR3 contains 16 residues. Germline CDR1 DFQATT, CDR2 SNEGSKA (reference sequence). V gave up 5 bases and J gave up 0 bases; unmatched junction bases: 9. This chain's CDR3 is CSASRAGGLSTDTQYF. The CDR3 DNA is TGCAGTGCTTCTCGAGCGGGGGGCTTGAGCACAGATACGCAGTATTTT.